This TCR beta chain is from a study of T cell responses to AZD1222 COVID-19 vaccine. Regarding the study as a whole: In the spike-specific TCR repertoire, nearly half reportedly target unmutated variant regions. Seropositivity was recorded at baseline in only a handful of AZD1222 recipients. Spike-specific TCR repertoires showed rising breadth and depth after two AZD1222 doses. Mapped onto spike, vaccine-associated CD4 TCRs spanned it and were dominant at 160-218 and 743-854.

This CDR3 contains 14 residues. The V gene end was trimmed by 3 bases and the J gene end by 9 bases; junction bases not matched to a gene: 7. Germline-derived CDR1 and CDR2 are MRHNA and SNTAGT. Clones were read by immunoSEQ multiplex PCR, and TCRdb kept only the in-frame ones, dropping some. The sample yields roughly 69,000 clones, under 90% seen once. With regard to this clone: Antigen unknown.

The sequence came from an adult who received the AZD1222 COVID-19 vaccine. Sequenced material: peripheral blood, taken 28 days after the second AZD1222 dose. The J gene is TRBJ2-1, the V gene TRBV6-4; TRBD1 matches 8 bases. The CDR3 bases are TGTGCCAGCAGTGAACAGGGGGGCCTGGGTGAGCAGTTCTTC. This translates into CASSEQGGLGEQFF.